Listed here is a single T cell receptor (beta chain). As yet, its antigen is unknown. The method was immunoSEQ multiplex PCR; TCRdb's version includes in-frame clones alone and lacks a portion of them. The sample has under 40,000 clones; approximately 92% are singletons. These data come from a study of circulating and synovial CD4+ cells in juvenile arthritis. Study results and caveats: Vbeta family usage analysis did not detect the pathogenic-like versus bulk difference. These repertoires were less diverse than bulk blood CD4 repertoires. Compared with bulk blood, circulating pathogenic-like lymphocytes shared substantially more CDR3 sequences with synovial T cells. Overlap with synovium rose as more T cells were sequenced.

The sequenced sample consisted of CD4+ T cells from blood. This TCR came from a human donor with juvenile idiopathic arthritis.

The CDR3 protein is CASSPGQGNIQYF. The CDR3, as DNA: TGTGCCAGCAGCCCTGGACAGGGAAACATTCAGTACTTC. The V and J genes are TRBV5-4 and TRBJ2-4, with 8 positions matching TRBD1. Trimming removed 4 bases from V and 6 bases from J; junction bases left unmatched: 3. This CDR3 has 13 amino acids. CDR1 SGHNT and CDR2 YYREEE come from the germline V gene (reference sequence).